The present entry profiles one T cell receptor (beta chain) with its context. These data come from a study of regulatory T cells in long-lasting Graves disease. iRepertoire HTBI primers and Arm-PCR of CDR3 regions built TCR beta libraries. TCRdb ran MiXCR on the multiplex PCR reads and lists one entry per CDR3 protein. The sample records about 420,000 distinct CDR3 sequences, roughly 17% being singletons. Time point meaning: newly diagnosed GD, antithyroid drugs for less than 3 months. PBMC RNA served as the TCR library source. Trimming removed 4 bases at V and 7 bases at J, with 11 bases between. The germline V gene encodes CDR1 LNHNV and CDR2 YYDKDF (reference sequence). The CDR3 contains 14 residues. The sample was also linked to a second study, of T cells in Graves' hyperthyroidism and ophthalmopathy.

The sequence came from a woman younger than 35 with Graves disease. The source material was peripheral blood mononuclear cells (PBMCs), sampled at new diagnosis, from a patient treated with antithyroid drugs. The chain couples TRBV15 to TRBJ1-6, with D possibly TRBD1 on 6 matching bases. The CDR3 protein is CATSTRQENSPLHF. As DNA, the CDR3 is TGTGCCACCAGCACCCGACAGGAGAATTCACCCCTCCACTTT.